Sequencing of this TCR beta chain was carried out in a study of control samples from healthy donors and cancer patients. Between the trimmed V and J ends, which lost 6 bases and 6 bases, there was a span of 11 bases. The length of the CDR3 is 12 residues. CDR1 and CDR2 (germline): LNHDA, SQIVND (reference sequence). The repertoire was sequenced with immunoSEQ multiplex PCR; TCRdb's copy has only in-frame clones and lacks some. This repertoire shows 150,000 to 200,000 clones, around 90% found once; its top ten account for 2%. This clonotype was sampled from a woman between 35 and 50 years old in good health. The chain recombines TRBV19 with TRBJ1-1; D is perhaps TRBD1 (5 bases). What was sequenced was blood. CDR3 sequence (DNA): TGTGCCAGTAGGGGCAGGGTTGCTGAAGCTTTCTTT. Translation: CASRGRVAEAFF.